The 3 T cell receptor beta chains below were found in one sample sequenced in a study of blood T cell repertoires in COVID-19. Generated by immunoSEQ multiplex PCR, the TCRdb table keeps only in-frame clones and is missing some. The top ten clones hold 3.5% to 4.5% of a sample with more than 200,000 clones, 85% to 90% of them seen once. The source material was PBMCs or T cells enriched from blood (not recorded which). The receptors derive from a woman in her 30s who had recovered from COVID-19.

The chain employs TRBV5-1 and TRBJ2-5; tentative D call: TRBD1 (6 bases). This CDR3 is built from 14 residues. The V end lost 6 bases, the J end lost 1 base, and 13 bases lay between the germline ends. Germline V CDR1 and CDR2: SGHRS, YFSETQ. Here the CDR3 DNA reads TGCGCCAGCAACGCCCCAGGGGCCCAAGAGACCCAGTACTTC. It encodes CASNAPGAQETQYF.

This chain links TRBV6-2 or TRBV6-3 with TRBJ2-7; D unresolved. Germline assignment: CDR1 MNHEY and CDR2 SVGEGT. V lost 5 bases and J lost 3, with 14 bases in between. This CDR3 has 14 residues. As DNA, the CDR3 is TGTGCCAGCAGTCTAGTAGAGTATGGCTACGAGCAGTACTTC. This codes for CASSLVEYGYEQYF.

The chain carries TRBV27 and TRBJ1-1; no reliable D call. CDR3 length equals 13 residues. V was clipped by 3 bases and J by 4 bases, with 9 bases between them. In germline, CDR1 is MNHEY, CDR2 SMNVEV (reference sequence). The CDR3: CASSFHESTEAFF. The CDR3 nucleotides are TGTGCCAGCAGTTTCCACGAGTCCACTGAAGCTTTCTTT.